These T cell receptor beta chains were read from a single sample in a study of blood T cell repertoires in COVID-19. Assay: immunoSEQ multiplex PCR; the TCRdb copy retains only in-frame clones and omits some. The table lists fewer than 250,000 clones, roughly 91% of them singletons, with 0.83% in the top ten. Sequencing was done on a sample of peripheral blood. The origin of the receptors is a young man with COVID-19, enrolled during active disease. Both conserved end residues are part of each CDR3. D genes are given only for firm matches. Only part of the rows carry a size: once, few, many, or a class if the clone is expanded.

TRBJ2-7 TRBV11-2 once TRBD2 TGTGCCAGCAGTCACCACGGGGCGGGGGAGAGATACGAGCAGTACTTC CASSHHGAGERYEQYF
TRBJ1-5 TRBV6-4 - - TGTGCCAGCAGTGAAGAGGGTAAAGGTGGAGAAGCCCAGCATTTT CASSEEGKGGEAQHF
TRBJ2-1 TRBV11-1 - - TGTGCCAGCAGCTTTCCCAGGGACTACAATGAGCAGTTCTTC CASSFPRDYNEQFF
TRBJ2-5 TRBV9 - - TGTGCCAGCAGCCTAGAGGGGCGGACAAAAGAGACCCAGTACTTC CASSLEGRTKETQYF
TRBJ2-2 TRBV5-6 - TRBD2 TGTGCCAGCAGCTTCGGGGGAGGGAGAACCGGGGAGCTGTTTTTT CASSFGGGRTGELFF
TRBJ1-2 TRBV30 - TRBD1 TGTGCCTGGAGTTCAGGGGGTGGCTACACCTTC CAWSSGGGYTF
TRBJ1-2 TRBV10-2 - TRBD1 TGCGCCGGGTTAGCTTTGGGGACAGGCGACTTC CAGLALGTGDF
TRBJ2-3 TRBV3-1/TRBV3-2 - TRBD2 TGTGCCAGCAGCCAAGATTTTGGTGGACTAGCGGGGACTGGAGATACGCAGTATTTT CASSQDFGGLAGTGDTQYF
TRBJ2-7 TRBV12-5 - - TGTGCTAGTGGTCAGACCTACGAGCAGTACTTC CASGQTYEQYF
TRBJ2-6 TRBV30 - TRBD1 TGTGCCTGGAGCCGGGACAGGGTTTCTTCTGGGGCCAACGTCCTGACTTTC CAWSRDRVSSGANVLTF